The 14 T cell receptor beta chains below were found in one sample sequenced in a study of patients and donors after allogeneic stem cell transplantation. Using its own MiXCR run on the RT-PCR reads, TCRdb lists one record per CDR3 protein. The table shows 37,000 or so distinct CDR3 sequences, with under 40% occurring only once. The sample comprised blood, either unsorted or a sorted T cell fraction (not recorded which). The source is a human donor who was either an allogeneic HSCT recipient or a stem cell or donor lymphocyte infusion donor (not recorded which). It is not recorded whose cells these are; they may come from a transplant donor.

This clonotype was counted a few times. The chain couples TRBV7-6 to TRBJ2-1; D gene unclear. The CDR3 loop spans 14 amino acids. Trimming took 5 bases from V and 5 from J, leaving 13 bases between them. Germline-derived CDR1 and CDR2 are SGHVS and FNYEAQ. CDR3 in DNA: TGTGCCAGCAGCCCTCCGATGCCAAACAATGAGCAGTTCTTC. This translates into CASSPPMPNNEQFF.

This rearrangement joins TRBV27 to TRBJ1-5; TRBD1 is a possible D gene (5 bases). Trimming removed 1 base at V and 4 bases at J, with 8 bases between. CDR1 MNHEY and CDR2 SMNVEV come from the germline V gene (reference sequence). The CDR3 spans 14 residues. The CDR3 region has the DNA TGTGCCAGCAGTTTATTGGGGGTAAATCAGCCCCAGCATTTT. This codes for CASSLLGVNQPQHF.

The CDR3 nucleotides read TGCAGTGCTAGCCGACTAGCGGGAGGGTACTCCTACGAGCAGTACTTC. This gives the protein CSASRLAGGYSYEQYF. This chain connects TRBV20-1 to TRBJ2-7, with TRBD2 matching 14 bases. CDR1 and CDR2 from the germline V gene are DFQATT and SNEGSKA (reference sequence). The CDR3 runs to 16 residues. V gave up 3 bases and J gave up 0 bases; unmatched junction bases: 4.

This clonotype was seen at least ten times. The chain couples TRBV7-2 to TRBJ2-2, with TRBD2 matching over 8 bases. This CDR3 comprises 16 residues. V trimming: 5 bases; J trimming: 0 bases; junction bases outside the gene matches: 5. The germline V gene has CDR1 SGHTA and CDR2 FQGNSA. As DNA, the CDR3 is TGTGCCAGCAGCCCCTCTAGCGGGTCGAACACCGGGGAGCTGTTTTTT. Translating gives CASSPSSGSNTGELFF.

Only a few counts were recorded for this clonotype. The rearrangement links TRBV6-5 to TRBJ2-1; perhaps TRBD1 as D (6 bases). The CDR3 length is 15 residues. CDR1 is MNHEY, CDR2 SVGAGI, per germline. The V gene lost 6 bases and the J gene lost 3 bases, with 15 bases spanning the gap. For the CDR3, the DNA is TGTGCCAGCAGCCAGCCGGGACACCGCTACAATGAGCAGTTCTTC. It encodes CASSQPGHRYNEQFF.

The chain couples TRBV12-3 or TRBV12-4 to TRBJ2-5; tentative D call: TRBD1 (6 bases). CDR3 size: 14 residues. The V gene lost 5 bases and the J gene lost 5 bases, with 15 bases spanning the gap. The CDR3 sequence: CASSPDSPGETQYF. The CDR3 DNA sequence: TGTGCCAGCAGTCCGGACAGCCCTGGGGAGACCCAGTACTTC.

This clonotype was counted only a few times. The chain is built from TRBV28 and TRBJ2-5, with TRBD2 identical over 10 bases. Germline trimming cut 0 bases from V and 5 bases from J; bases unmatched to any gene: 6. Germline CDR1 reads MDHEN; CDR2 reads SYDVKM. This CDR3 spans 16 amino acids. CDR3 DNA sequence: TGTGCCAGCAGTTTATGGCTAGCGGGAGTTTTCGAGACCCAGTACTTC. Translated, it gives CASSLWLAGVFETQYF.

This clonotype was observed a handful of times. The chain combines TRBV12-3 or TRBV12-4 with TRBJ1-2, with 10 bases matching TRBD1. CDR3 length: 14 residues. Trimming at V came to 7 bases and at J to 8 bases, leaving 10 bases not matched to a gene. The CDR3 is CASNKRDRGRGYTF. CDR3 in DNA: TGTGCCAGCAATAAACGGGACAGGGGCCGAGGCTACACCTTC.

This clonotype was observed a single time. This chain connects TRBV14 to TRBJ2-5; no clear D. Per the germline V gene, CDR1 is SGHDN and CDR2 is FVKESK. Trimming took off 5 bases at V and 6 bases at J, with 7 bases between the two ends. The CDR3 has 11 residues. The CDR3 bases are TGTGCCAGCAGCAAGATGCAGACCCAGTACTTC. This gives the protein CASSKMQTQYF.

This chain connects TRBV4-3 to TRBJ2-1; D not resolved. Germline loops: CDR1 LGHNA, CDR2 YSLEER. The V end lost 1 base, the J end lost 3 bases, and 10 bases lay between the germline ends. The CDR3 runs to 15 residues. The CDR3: CASSQAVRSYNEQFF. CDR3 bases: TGCGCCAGCAGCCAAGCTGTTAGGAGCTACAATGAGCAGTTCTTC.

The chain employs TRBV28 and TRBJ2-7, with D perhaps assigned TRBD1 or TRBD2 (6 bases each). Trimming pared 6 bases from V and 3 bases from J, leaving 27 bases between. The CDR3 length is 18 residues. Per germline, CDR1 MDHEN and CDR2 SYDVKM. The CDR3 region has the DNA TGTGCCAGCAGCCTTAGGGGGGCGTCTCCCTCGTGGTACTACGAGCAGTACTTC. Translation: CASSLRGASPSWYYEQYF.

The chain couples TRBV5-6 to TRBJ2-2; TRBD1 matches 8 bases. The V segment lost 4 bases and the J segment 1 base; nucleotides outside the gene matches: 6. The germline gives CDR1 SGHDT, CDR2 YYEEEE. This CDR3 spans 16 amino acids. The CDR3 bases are TGTGCCAGCAGCCCCCCGACAGGGGTGAACACCGGGGAGCTGTTTTTT. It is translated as CASSPPTGVNTGELFF.

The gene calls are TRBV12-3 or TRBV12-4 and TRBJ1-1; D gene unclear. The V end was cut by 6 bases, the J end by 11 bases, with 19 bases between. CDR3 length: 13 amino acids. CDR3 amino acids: CASSPWGSPYAFF. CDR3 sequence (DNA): TGTGCCAGCAGCCCCTGGGGTTCCCCCTACGCTTTCTTT.

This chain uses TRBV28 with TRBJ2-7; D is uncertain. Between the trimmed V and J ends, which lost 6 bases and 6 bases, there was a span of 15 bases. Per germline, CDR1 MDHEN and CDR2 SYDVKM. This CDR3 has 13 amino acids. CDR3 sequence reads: CASRVDLRGEQYF. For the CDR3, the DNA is TGTGCCAGCAGGGTCGACCTCCGCGGCGAGCAGTACTTC.